This T cell receptor beta chain was recovered during a study of T cell responses to AZD1222 COVID-19 vaccine (dated by TCRdb to the early 2020s). The study in broad terms: TCR sequencing was performed for some 250 trial participants, of whom roughly 200 were given two doses of AZD1222 and around 26 were given two doses of MenACWY control vaccine. Trial participants were enrolled by age into 18-55, 56-69 and 70-plus year subgroups, with approximately 160, 26 and 62 TCR-sequenced participants respectively.

The CDR3 regions of human TCRbeta chains were subjected to immunosequencing. Processing in the source paper ran as follows. TCRs in the repertoires were matched against a reference library of SARS-CoV-2-specific TCRs that had been generated with the MIRA antigen-specificity platform. Breadth meant the fraction of unique TCRs that were SARS-CoV-2-associated, whereas depth meant the fraction of total T cells that were SARS-CoV-2-associated. Each spike-specific TCR was assigned to its reactive spike region and to a CD4 or CD8 class using the MIRA data. Log10-transformed breadth and depth values were compared by one-way ANOVA with Sidak's multiple comparisons tests. TCRdb's version of the immuneACCESS table is confined to in-frame rearrangements and falls short of the full clone set. An unresolved V gene accounts for under half of the shortfall where checked; the remainder is of unknown origin. The D gene and trimming were derived from the DNA, and the V and J assignments and clone size from that table. In this sample the table shows about 160,000 clones, 92% of which occur a single time. Clones ranked in the top ten supply approximately 3.6% of the sample.

CDR1 and CDR2 were assigned from the germline V gene as KGHSH and LQKENI. The V and J ends are trimmed by 3 bases and 7 bases, leaving 25 bases between them. Counted from cysteine to phenylalanine, this CDR3 has 19 amino acids. The sequence is cut down to CDR3 DNA, 57 bases in frame from base 1. This clone was picked up one time. The antigen this receptor binds is unknown. No base-level quality is on record; no much larger clone is a single base apart. Study-wide findings and limitations: Reportedly, almost half of the unique spike-specific TCRs recognized epitopes lying outside the regions that are mutated in the B.1.351 and B.1.1.7 variants. Conclusions about previously exposed vaccinees are limited because only five to seven AZD1222 recipients were SARS-CoV-2 seropositive at baseline. Because no day 14 peak-response samples were available, repertoires were characterized only after the peak T cell response. Participants were mostly white British, with more females than males. The authors suggested clonal diversity may have been underestimated. Vaccine-associated CD4 TCRs spanned the whole spike protein, with dominant responses in regions 160-218 and 743-854. After two AZD1222 doses, spike-specific TCR breadth and depth were significantly higher than at day 0 and than in MenACWY recipients. In the small 56-69-year group, the increase in depth fell short of significance, most likely because of low power.

Read against the paper, the sample's time point label means: about 28 days (+/-7) after the second vaccine dose. AZD1222 recipients whose second dose came at about 4 weeks and those whose second dose came at about 12 weeks were combined into one group, since spike-specific TCR depth and breadth did not differ between the two schedules. Samples from vaccinated people were obtained from the UK trials COV001 and COV002, which included a single-blind randomized controlled phase 2/3 trial of AZD1222 (ChAdOx1 nCoV-19) in healthy adults. Trial participant PBMC samples were collected at day 0 and day 28 after the second dose for TCRbeta chain sequencing.

The sample was peripheral blood, taken 28 days after the second AZD1222 dose. The chain couples TRBV18 to TRBJ1-6; D gene: possibly TRBD1, on 5 matching bases. The clonotype was recovered from an adult who received the AZD1222 COVID-19 vaccine. The DNA reads as follows: TGTGCCAGCTCACCCAGCCTCCTTCGGCAGGGAAGTTACAATTCACCCCTCCACTTT. It codes for CASSPSLLRQGSYNSPLHF.